The 19 T cell receptor beta chains presented below share a single source sample, sequenced in a study of CD8+CD57+ T cells in acquired aplastic anemia. CDR3 and TCR beta VDJ profiling relied on genomic DNA as the template. TCRdb re-called the reads through MiXCR, storing one row per CDR3 protein. Among 150,000 to 200,000 distinct CDR3 sequences listed, 45% to 50% were seen once. Those patients picked for sequencing had displayed CD8+CD57+ cell expansion on flow cytometry. The sequenced sample was sorted CD4+, CD8+, or CD8+CD57+ T cells (not recorded which) from PBMCs. The source of these receptors is a human donor with aplastic anemia.

This clonotype turned up a few times. The rearrangement joins TRBV24-1 to TRBJ2-7; 8 bases match TRBD2. From germline, CDR1 is KGHDR and CDR2 SFDVKD. The CDR3 length is 14 residues. The V and J ends lost 6 bases and 2 bases, in that order; junction bases with no gene match: 5. The CDR3 sequence is CATSPSGLTYEQYF. The CDR3 nucleotides are TGTGCCACCAGTCCTAGCGGGCTCACCTACGAGCAGTACTTC.

CDR3 protein: CASSLTDSGEAFF. CDR3 bases: TGTGCCAGCAGCTTAACGGATAGCGGTGAAGCTTTCTTT. The chain is built from TRBV7-3 and TRBJ1-1; D call uncertain. Trimming took off 0 bases at V and 7 bases at J, with 9 bases between the two ends. CDR3 length: 13 amino acids. CDR1 is SGHTA, CDR2 FQGTGA, per germline.

This clonotype was seen only a few times. The chain couples TRBV10-3 to TRBJ2-5; 11 bases line up with TRBD2. Looked up from germline, CDR1 is ENHRY and CDR2 is SYGVKD. The CDR3 spans 14 residues. V was pared by 6 bases and J by 3 bases, with 3 bases of the junction left unmatched. CDR3 bases: TGTGCCATCAGGGGGACTAGCGGAGAAGAGACCCAGTACTTC. The encoded protein is CAIRGTSGEETQYF.

This clonotype was recorded many times. The V call is TRBV10-1, the J call TRBJ2-3, with D tentatively TRBD1 (5 bases). Germline V gene sequence: CDR1 WNHNN, CDR2 SYGVQD (reference sequence). The CDR3 runs 14 residues. The V and J ends lost 2 bases and 2 bases respectively, with 8 bases between them. Written as DNA, the CDR3 is TGCGCCAGCAGTGAGGGGGCTAACACAGATACGCAGTATTTT. Its protein product is CASSEGANTDTQYF.

At least ten counts were recorded for this clonotype. The rearrangement joins TRBV19 to TRBJ1-1; D not certain. V lost 3 bases, J lost 6 bases, and 23 bases lay in between. Per germline, CDR1 LNHDA and CDR2 SQIVND (reference sequence). The CDR3 length is 17 residues. The CDR3 reads CASSMVGREPFLPEAFF. The DNA for the CDR3 is TGTGCCAGTAGTATGGTAGGCCGGGAACCTTTTTTGCCTGAAGCTTTCTTT.

Comment on this clonotype: At one of its ends the junction is not consistent with the germline gene, which may arise from a read error. The V call is TRBV20-1, the J call TRBJ1-2; maybe TRBD1 (5 bases). There are 12 residues in the CDR3. Germline CDR1 is DFQATT and CDR2 is SNEGSKA (reference sequence). CDR3 coding DNA: TGCAGTGCTAAGGTGCAGGGCGCGAGTCGGGACTTC. Its translation: CSAKVQGASRDF.

The table lists this clonotype with many counts. The chain employs TRBV6-5 and TRBJ1-5; D is uncertain. V lost 0 bases to trimming and J lost 6 bases, with 6 bases between them. CDR1 MNHEY and CDR2 SVGAGI come from the germline V gene. The CDR3 spans 13 residues. The CDR3 protein is CASSYSAGQPQHF. CDR3 DNA sequence: TGTGCCAGCAGTTACTCGGCCGGTCAGCCCCAGCATTTT.

Remarks on this clonotype: This sequence may be a read error, since a much larger clone differs from it by one base. The rearrangement uses TRBV19 and TRBJ1-1; weak D call: TRBD1 (6 bases). Germline V lookup: CDR1 LNHDA, CDR2 SQIVND (reference sequence). The CDR3 consists of 15 residues. V shed 5 bases and J shed 6 bases, with 19 bases lying between them. The DNA for the CDR3 is TGTGCCAGTAGTGGGAAAAACGGGGGGCGGCCTGAAGCTTTCTTT. Its protein product is CASSGKNGGRPEAFF.

There are many counts of this clonotype. The chain is built from TRBV12-5 and TRBJ1-2; 8 positions agree with TRBD1. The CDR3 covers 14 residues. V lost 1 base, J lost 2 bases, and 0 bases stayed unmatched. Germline loops: CDR1 LGHNT, CDR2 FRNRAP. CDR3 amino acids: CASGLGTGNYGYTF. The CDR3 nucleotides are TGTGCTAGTGGTTTGGGGACAGGGAACTATGGCTACACCTTC. The full variable domain, in which reference TRBV12-5 and TRBJ1-2 provide the parts outside the CDR3, is DARVTQTPRHKVTEMGQEVTMRCQPILGHNTVFWYRQTMMQGLELLAYFRNRAPLDDSGMPKDRFSAEMPDATLATLKIQPSEPRDSAVYFCASGLGTGNYGYTFGSGTRLTVV.

The rearrangement uses TRBV28 and TRBJ1-6; unclear D gene. With 6 bases removed from V and 9 bases from J, the gap between germline ends came to 12 bases. The CDR3 is made up of 13 amino acids. CDR1 and CDR2 (germline): MDHEN, SYDVKM. The CDR3 loop is CASRASWSSPLHF. CDR3 DNA: TGTGCCAGCAGGGCCAGTTGGAGTTCACCCCTCCACTTT.

In this sample, this clonotype turned up many times. The J gene is TRBJ2-1, the V gene TRBV7-8; TRBD2 matches at 7 bases. The J segment lost 2 bases and the V segment lost 1 base, leaving 5 bases of the junction unmatched. Germline-derived CDR1 and CDR2 are SGHVS and FQNEAQ. There are 16 residues in the CDR3. CDR3: CASSLGREEAYNEQFF. CDR3 nucleotide sequence: TGTGCCAGCAGCTTAGGTCGGGAGGAGGCCTACAATGAGCAGTTCTTC.

This chain connects TRBV2 to TRBJ1-6, with TRBD1 matching 9 bases. This CDR3 has 15 amino acids. The ends lost 6 bases at V and 7 bases at J; junction bases unmatched: 7. Germline CDR1 SNHLY, CDR2 FYNNEI. CDR3 protein: CASRLRQGENSPLHF. The CDR3, as DNA: TGTGCCAGCAGGTTGAGACAGGGGGAGAATTCACCCCTCCACTTT.

Turning to this clonotype: Since no conserved phenylalanine or tryptophan closes the CDR3, a read error is the likely cause. Because the CDR3's place on the DNA is in doubt, the DNA is left out and the CDR3 is given as listed by TCRdb. The rearrangement links TRBV7-2 to TRBJ2-2. The CDR3 length equals 8 residues, ends included. Germline-derived CDR1 and CDR2 are SGHTA and FQGNSA. The CDR3 sequence is CASSLSLA.

This clonotype was counted a few times. The V call is TRBV25-1, the J call TRBJ1-3; D remains ambiguous. CDR3 size: 13 residues. Germline V gene lookup returns CDR1 MGHDK and CDR2 SYGVNS. Between the trimmed V and J ends, which lost 10 bases and 0 bases, there was a span of 10 bases. This CDR3 reads CATTSISGNTIYF. CDR3 DNA: TGTGCCACCACCTCTATCTCTGGAAACACCATATATTTT.

This clonotype has ten or more counts. The J gene is TRBJ2-3, the V gene TRBV2; D gene unclear. The V gene lost 7 bases and the J gene lost 0 bases, with 8 bases spanning the gap. Per germline, CDR1 SNHLY and CDR2 FYNNEI. The CDR3 spans 13 residues. CDR3 in amino acids: CASKTTSTDTQYF. CDR3 coding DNA: TGTGCCAGCAAAACGACTAGCACAGATACGCAGTATTTT.

This clonotype was observed a few times. The rearrangement joins TRBV6-2 or TRBV6-3 to TRBJ2-5; no clear D. Per the germline V gene, CDR1 is MNHEY and CDR2 is SVGEGT. Trimming cost V 2 bases and J 9 bases, with 16 bases left between them. This CDR3 comprises 14 residues. CDR3 sequence: CASSYPTESSSQYF. CDR3 coding DNA: TGTGCCAGCAGTTACCCTACCGAGAGTTCGTCCCAGTACTTC.

Notes on this clonotype: With a much larger clone just one base away, this may be a read error. This rearrangement joins TRBV9 to TRBJ2-1; D uncertain. Germline V gene data show CDR1 as SGDLS and CDR2 as YYNGEE. This CDR3 comprises 15 residues. CDR3 in amino acids: CAGSVDGEAYNEQFF. DNA of the CDR3: TGTGCCGGCAGCGTAGATGGGGAAGCCTACAATGAGCAGTTCTTC.

This clonotype showed up just once. The chain couples TRBV6-5 to TRBJ2-2; D unclear. V dropped 4 bases and J dropped 5 bases, with 8 bases sitting between them. CDR3 length: 13 amino acids. Per the germline V gene, CDR1 is MNHEY and CDR2 is SVGAGI. Here the CDR3 DNA reads TGTGCCAGCAGTTTTACCTCGACCGGGGAGCTGTTTTTT. It encodes CASSFTSTGELFF.

This clonotype has just a few counts. CDR3 DNA: TGTGCCAGCAGTTTGGAATGGGGACAGGGAGTAGGCTATGGCTACACCTTC. Its translation: CASSLEWGQGVGYGYTF. The chain joins TRBV6-5 to TRBJ1-2; 9 bases fit TRBD1. The germline gives CDR1 MNHEY, CDR2 SVGAGI. The CDR3 has 17 amino acids. With V trimmed by 4 bases and J by 4 bases, 13 bases remained unmatched.